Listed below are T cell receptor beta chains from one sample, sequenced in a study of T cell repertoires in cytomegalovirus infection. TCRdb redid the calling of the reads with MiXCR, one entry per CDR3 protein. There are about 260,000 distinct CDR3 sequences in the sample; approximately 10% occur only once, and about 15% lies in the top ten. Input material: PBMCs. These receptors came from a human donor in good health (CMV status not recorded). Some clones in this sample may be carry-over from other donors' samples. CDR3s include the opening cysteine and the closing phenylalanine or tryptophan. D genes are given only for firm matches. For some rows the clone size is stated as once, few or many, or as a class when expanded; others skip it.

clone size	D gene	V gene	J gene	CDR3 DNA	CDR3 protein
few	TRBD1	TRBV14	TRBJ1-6	TGTGCCAGCAGCCAAGGGTTGGCGCAGGGGGATTCACCCCTCCACTTT	CASSQGLAQGDSPLHF
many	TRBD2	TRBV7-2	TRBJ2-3	TGTGCCAGCAGCCTTCGGCTAGCGGGGATGGGTACGCAGTATTTT	CASSLRLAGMGTQYF
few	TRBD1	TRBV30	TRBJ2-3	TGTGCCTGGAGTTCCCGTTGGACAGGGGGCACAGATACGCAGTATTTT	CAWSSRWTGGTDTQYF
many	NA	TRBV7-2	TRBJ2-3	TGTGCCAGCAGCCCCAGACAGGGCACAGATACGCAGTATTTT	CASSPRQGTDTQYF
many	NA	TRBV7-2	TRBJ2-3	TGTGCCAGCAGCTTAGGTGGGACTAGCACAGATACGCAGTATTTT	CASSLGGTSTDTQYF
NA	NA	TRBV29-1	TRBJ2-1	TGCAGCGCCATTGAAGGGGGAGGAGGCTACAATGAGCAGTTCTTC	CSAIEGGGGYNEQFF
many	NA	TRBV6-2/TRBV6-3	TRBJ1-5	TGTGCCAGCAGTTCTAAATATCAGCCCCAGCATTTT	CASSSKYQPQHF
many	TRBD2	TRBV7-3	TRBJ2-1	TGTGCCAGCAGCCAAAAACTCGGACTAGCGGGGGGCTACTCCTACAATGAGCAGTTCTTC	CASSQKLGLAGGYSYNEQFF
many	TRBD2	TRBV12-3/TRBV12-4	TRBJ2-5	TGTGCCAGCAGTATCCAACGACTAGCGCCGCAAGAGACCCAGTACTTC	CASSIQRLAPQETQYF
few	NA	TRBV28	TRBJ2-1	TGTGCCAGCAGTCGTAGGGGAGGCCCCTACAATGAGCAGTTCTTC	CASSRRGGPYNEQFF
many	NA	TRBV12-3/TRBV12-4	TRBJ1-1	TGTGCTAGCAGTGGTGTTGGGTTGTACACTGAAGCTTTCTTT	CASSGVGLYTEAFF
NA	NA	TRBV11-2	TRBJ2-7	TGTGCCAGCAGCTTAGGTCAGCCCCCCTACGAGCAGTACTTC	CASSLGQPPYEQYF
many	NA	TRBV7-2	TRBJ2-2	TGTGCCAGCGGGAAAAGACTAGTTGCCGGGGAGCTGTTTTTT	CASGKRLVAGELFF
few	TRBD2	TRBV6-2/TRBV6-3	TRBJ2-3	TGTGCCACCAGTGATCCTAGCGGGAGCACAGATACGCAGTATTTT	CATSDPSGSTDTQYF
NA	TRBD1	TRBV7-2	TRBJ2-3	TGTGCCAGCAGGGGACAGGTTCGGTCGGATACGCAGTATTTT	CASRGQVRSDTQYF
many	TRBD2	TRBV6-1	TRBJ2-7	TGTGCCAGCAGTACGGGCCTAGCGGGATCGTTCGAGCAGTACTTC	CASSTGLAGSFEQYF
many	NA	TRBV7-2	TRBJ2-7	TGTGCCAGCAGCTTAGGGGCCGGAGGGAAGGAGCAGTACTTC	CASSLGAGGKEQYF
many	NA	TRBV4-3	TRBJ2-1	TGCGCCAGCAGCCTAGTACAGTCCCACGCTGAGCAGTTCTTC	CASSLVQSHAEQFF
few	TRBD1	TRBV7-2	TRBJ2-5	TGTGCCAGCAGCCCACGGACAGGGGAGACCCAGTACTTC	CASSPRTGETQYF
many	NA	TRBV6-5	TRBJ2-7	TGTGCCAGCAGTTCTCCGAACTCCTACGAGCAGTACTTC	CASSSPNSYEQYF
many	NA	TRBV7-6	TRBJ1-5	TGTGCCAGCAGCTTGCAAATTGGTCAGCCCCAGCATTTT	CASSLQIGQPQHF
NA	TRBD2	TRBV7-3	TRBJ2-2	TGTGCCAGCAGCCCGGCGGGGGGGCTCACCGGGGAGCTGTTTTTT	CASSPAGGLTGELFF
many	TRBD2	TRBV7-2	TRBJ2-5	TGTGCCAGCAGCGCTGGACTAGCAGGAGAGACCCAGTACTTC	CASSAGLAGETQYF
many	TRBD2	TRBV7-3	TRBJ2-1	TGTGCCAGCAGCCCGAGCGGGGGGGGGGCCTACAATGAGCAGTTCTTC	CASSPSGGGAYNEQFF
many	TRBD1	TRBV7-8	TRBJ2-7	TGTGCCAGCAGCTTAGGGGACAGTACCTACGAGCAGTACTTC	CASSLGDSTYEQYF
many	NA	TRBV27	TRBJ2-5	TGTGCCAGCAGTCGCCGCAGAGGAGAGACCCAGTACTTC	CASSRRRGETQYF
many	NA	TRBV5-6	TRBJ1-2	TGTGCCAGCAGCTTGGAACGGATTGCTAACTATGGCTACACCTTC	CASSLERIANYGYTF
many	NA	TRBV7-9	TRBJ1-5	TGTGCCAGCAGCTTTGGGATATATCAGCCCCAGCATTTT	CASSFGIYQPQHF
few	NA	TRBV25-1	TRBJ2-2	TGTGCCAGCAGTGAATCAGTTCCGGGGTGGGCCGGGGAGCTGTTTTTT	CASSESVPGWAGELFF
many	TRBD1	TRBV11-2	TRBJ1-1	TGTGCCAGCAGCCTACAGGGGGCTCGAGGTGAAGCTTTCTTT	CASSLQGARGEAFF